This T cell receptor (beta chain) is drawn from a study of blood T cell repertoires in COVID-19. For the study at large: Specimens from acute and convalescent COVID-19 originated in the United States, Italy and Spain.

Only in-frame clones appear in the TCRdb table, and some are missing; sequencing was by immunoSEQ multiplex PCR. The table has about 150,000 clones, 75% to 90% seen once; the top ten hold approximately 2.9%. After removal of 2 bases from V and 5 bases from J, the junction contained 1 base not matched to a gene. The germline V gene encodes CDR1 SGHTA and CDR2 FQGNSA. This CDR3 is 13 amino acids long. The chain is built from TRBV7-2 and TRBJ1-2; 8 bases fit TRBD1. The receptor comes from a woman in her sixties with acute or convalescent COVID-19. The sample consisted of peripheral blood. The CDR3 nucleotides read TGTGCCAGCAGCTTAAGACAGGGGTATGGCTACACCTTC. Its protein product is CASSLRQGYGYTF.